A selection of T cell receptor beta chains follows, all from one sample in a study of OX40 agonist ivuxolimab in advanced cancers. Sequencing was performed with immunoSEQ multiplex PCR; in TCRdb, only in-frame clones are kept and a portion is missing. The sample has tens of thousands of clones, 84% seen once; the top ten hold more than 2%. Sequenced here: CD4+ or CD8+ T cells sorted from blood, sampled in a trial of the OX40 agonist ivuxolimab. Receptors originate from an adult with an advanced solid tumor such as melanoma, head and neck, liver or kidney cancer. The CDR3 runs from the conserved cysteine through the conserved F or W. The D gene is left open where the match is weak. Some rows have no size entry. The others give once, few or many, or a class for an expanded clone.

J: TRBJ1-1; V: TRBV5-4; size: NA; D: TRBD1; CDR3: CASSLEARGGTEAFF; DNA: TGTGCCAGCAGCTTGGAGGCCAGGGGGGGCACTGAAGCTTTCTTT
J: TRBJ2-3; V: TRBV6-5; size: NA; D: NA; CDR3: CASSPSPGYTQYF; DNA: TGTGCCAGCAGTCCAAGTCCGGGCTATACGCAGTATTTT
J: TRBJ1-4; V: TRBV7-9; size: few; D: TRBD1; CDR3: CASSSNTGVTNEKLFF; DNA: TGTGCCAGCAGCTCTAACACAGGGGTCACTAATGAAAAACTGTTTTTT
J: TRBJ1-1; V: TRBV6-5; size: once; D: NA; CDR3: CASRRTGWTEAFF; DNA: TGTGCCAGCAGACGCACAGGGTGGACTGAAGCTTTCTTT
J: TRBJ2-1; V: TRBV29-1; size: NA; D: NA; CDR3: CSVAKPLVNEQFF; DNA: TGCAGCGTCGCTAAGCCCCTAGTAAATGAGCAGTTCTTC
J: TRBJ2-5; V: TRBV10-3; size: NA; D: NA; CDR3: CAISRGEETQYF; DNA: TGTGCCATCAGCAGGGGTGAAGAGACCCAGTACTTC
J: TRBJ1-4; V: TRBV7-9; size: once; D: NA; CDR3: CASSLAQGRGEKLFF; DNA: TGTGCCAGCAGCTTAGCACAGGGAAGAGGTGAAAAACTGTTTTTT
J: TRBJ2-3; V: TRBV7-9; size: NA; D: TRBD2; CDR3: CASSPLAGSGTDTQYF; DNA: TGTGCCAGCAGCCCACTAGCGGGGTCCGGCACAGATACGCAGTATTTT
J: TRBJ2-7; V: TRBV18; size: NA; D: NA; CDR3: CASSPGVSYEQYF; DNA: TGTGCCAGCTCACCAGGGGTTTCCTACGAGCAGTACTTC
J: TRBJ2-3; V: TRBV19; size: NA; D: TRBD2; CDR3: CASRDLAGGRTDTQYF; DNA: TGTGCCAGTAGAGATCTAGCGGGGGGCCGCACAGATACGCAGTATTTT
J: TRBJ2-7; V: TRBV5-8; size: NA; D: NA; CDR3: CASSLRTYEQYF; DNA: TGTGCCAGCAGCTTGCGGACCTACGAGCAGTACTTC
J: TRBJ1-2; V: TRBV15; size: NA; D: NA; CDR3: CATSRGLTPRDGYTF; DNA: TGTGCCACCAGCAGAGGGTTGACACCTCGCGATGGCTACACCTTC
J: TRBJ2-5; V: TRBV7-2; size: once; D: TRBD2; CDR3: CASSLIGTSFRETQYF; DNA: TGTGCCAGCAGCTTAATTGGGACTAGTTTTCGAGAGACCCAGTACTTC
J: TRBJ1-3; V: TRBV6-1; size: NA; D: TRBD1; CDR3: CASSGGQVVSGNTIYF; DNA: TGTGCCAGCAGTGGGGGACAGGTAGTCTCTGGAAACACCATATATTTT
J: TRBJ2-5; V: TRBV30; size: NA; D: TRBD2; CDR3: CACKGLAGGETQYF; DNA: TGTGCCTGCAAGGGACTAGCGGGAGGAGAGACCCAGTACTTC
J: TRBJ1-4; V: TRBV4-2; size: NA; D: NA; CDR3: CASSQDNVRVGEKLFF; DNA: TGTGCCAGCAGCCAAGATAATGTCAGGGTAGGAGAAAAACTGTTTTTT
J: TRBJ1-6; V: TRBV30; size: NA; D: NA; CDR3: CAWMRDANSPLHF; DNA: TGTGCCTGGATGAGGGACGCCAATTCACCCCTCCACTTT
J: TRBJ1-1; V: TRBV9; size: NA; D: NA; CDR3: CASSVGGRAGNTEAFF; DNA: TGTGCCAGCAGCGTAGGAGGTAGGGCCGGTAATACTGAAGCTTTCTTT
J: TRBJ1-1; V: TRBV6-6; size: NA; D: NA; CDR3: CASSYMDPSQGAFF; DNA: TGTGCCAGCAGTTACATGGACCCAAGCCAGGGAGCTTTCTTT
J: TRBJ1-2; V: TRBV7-3; size: NA; D: NA; CDR3: CASSLRGGGPDGYTF; DNA: TGTGCCAGCAGCTTAAGGGGGGGCGGACCCGATGGCTACACCTTC
J: TRBJ1-1; V: TRBV4-2; size: NA; D: TRBD1; CDR3: CASSLMDRMATEAFF; DNA: TGTGCCAGCAGCCTAATGGACAGGATGGCGACTGAAGCTTTCTTT
J: TRBJ1-6; V: TRBV19; size: NA; D: NA; CDR3: CASSILGERSNSPLHF; DNA: TGTGCCAGTAGTATATTAGGGGAACGTAGTAATTCACCCCTCCACTTT
J: TRBJ2-7; V: TRBV18; size: NA; D: NA; CDR3: CASSPSWIDRAGGLYEQYF; DNA: TGTGCCAGCTCACCTAGCTGGATAGACAGGGCCGGAGGGTTATACGAGCAGTACTTC
J: TRBJ2-2; V: TRBV5-6; size: NA; D: NA; CDR3: CASSYLDRFTGELFF; DNA: TGTGCCAGCAGCTACCTAGACAGATTCACCGGGGAGCTGTTTTTT
J: TRBJ2-2; V: TRBV11-2; size: NA; D: NA; CDR3: CASSPEGRGTGELFF; DNA: TGTGCCAGCAGCCCCGAGGGGAGGGGGACCGGGGAGCTGTTTTTT
J: TRBJ1-4; V: TRBV9; size: few; D: TRBD1; CDR3: CASSASTGTGEKLFF; DNA: TGTGCCAGCAGCGCCAGTACAGGGACAGGAGAAAAACTGTTTTTT
J: TRBJ2-1; V: TRBV7-3; size: NA; D: NA; CDR3: CASSLRGSTGFYNEQFF; DNA: TGTGCCAGCAGCTTAAGGGGATCGACAGGTTTTTACAATGAGCAGTTCTTC
J: TRBJ1-5; V: TRBV29-1; size: NA; D: NA; CDR3: CSVEVPYERISNQPQHF; DNA: TGCAGCGTTGAGGTACCCTACGAGAGAATTAGCAATCAGCCCCAGCATTTT
J: TRBJ1-1; V: TRBV5-4; size: NA; D: NA; CDR3: CASSLDRANTEAFF; DNA: TGTGCCAGCAGCTTGGACAGAGCGAACACTGAAGCTTTCTTT
J: TRBJ2-1; V: TRBV27; size: NA; D: NA; CDR3: CASSPSGEGYNEQFF; DNA: TGTGCCAGCAGTCCCTCAGGGGAGGGCTACAATGAGCAGTTCTTC
J: TRBJ2-5; V: TRBV4-3; size: NA; D: TRBD2; CDR3: CASSQDVAGGQETQYF; DNA: TGCGCCAGCAGCCAAGATGTGGCGGGAGGGCAAGAGACCCAGTACTTC
J: TRBJ1-2; V: TRBV9; size: NA; D: NA; CDR3: CASSVSTDYGYTF; DNA: TGTGCCAGCAGCGTCTCAACTGACTATGGCTACACCTTC
J: TRBJ1-2; V: TRBV9; size: NA; D: NA; CDR3: CASTSSWGSYGYTF; DNA: TGTGCCAGCACCTCATCCTGGGGGTCCTATGGCTACACCTTC
J: TRBJ2-5; V: TRBV19; size: NA; D: NA; CDR3: CASSILGGRETQYF; DNA: TGTGCCAGTAGTATACTGGGGGGCCGGGAGACCCAGTACTTC
J: TRBJ1-1; V: TRBV30; size: NA; D: NA; CDR3: CAWSVKVNTEAFF; DNA: TGTGCCTGGAGTGTAAAGGTGAACACTGAAGCTTTCTTT
J: TRBJ1-5; V: TRBV2; size: NA; D: NA; CDR3: CASSRVSMNQPQHF; DNA: TGTGCCAGCAGCAGGGTCTCCATGAATCAGCCCCAGCATTTT
J: TRBJ2-3; V: TRBV30; size: NA; D: TRBD2; CDR3: CAWRDREGLNTQYF; DNA: TGTGCCTGGAGAGATCGGGAGGGCCTTAACACGCAGTATTTT
J: TRBJ2-5; V: TRBV7-2; size: NA; D: NA; CDR3: CASSLESGRETQYF; DNA: TGTGCCAGCAGCTTAGAATCAGGGCGGGAGACCCAGTACTTC
J: TRBJ1-2; V: TRBV5-1; size: once; D: TRBD1; CDR3: CASGGTGTNYGYTF; DNA: TGCGCCAGCGGGGGGACAGGTACTAACTATGGCTACACCTTC
J: TRBJ2-3; V: TRBV11-2; size: NA; D: NA; CDR3: CASSSGLASYTQYF; DNA: TGTGCCAGCAGCTCAGGGCTAGCGTCATATACGCAGTATTTT